This T cell receptor beta chain came from a study of vaccination effects on CD4 cells after COVID-19. Study as a whole: Post-vaccine sampling occurred a median 72 days after the second dose.

Assay used: immunoSEQ multiplex PCR; TCRdb lists only in-frame clones, some missing. Among over 9,000 clones, roughly 80% were seen once, and the ten largest hold 11%. For this clone: Antigen unknown.

The V gene's germline CDR1 is SGHDT and CDR2 YYEEEE. Trimming removed 1 base from V and 1 base from J, with 7 bases in between. CDR3 length equals 14 residues. Isolating CD4+ T cells followed 9 to 11 days of culture. Each participant was administered two doses of either the BNT162b2 or the mRNA-1273 vaccine. The rearrangement uses TRBV5-6 and TRBJ2-3; D possibly matches TRBD1 or TRBD2 (5 bases each). Specimen: CD4+ T cells from PBMCs cultured without peptide, collected after COVID-19 vaccination. This clonotype was obtained from a human donor who received a COVID-19 vaccine. CDR3 protein: CASSLQGGTDTQYF. As DNA, the CDR3 is TGTGCCAGCAGCTTGCAGGGAGGCACAGATACGCAGTATTTT.